The 6 T cell receptor beta chains presented below share a single source sample, sequenced in a study of control samples from healthy donors and cancer patients. Repertoires were generated with immunoSEQ multiplex PCR, while TCRdb's copy carries only in-frame clones and drops some. The data show approximately 100,000 clones, about 86% seen once. Sequenced: blood. The source of these receptors is a man between 25 and 39 years old in good health.

The gene calls are TRBV15 and TRBJ2-7, with 7 bases aligning to TRBD1. CDR1 and CDR2 (germline): LNHNV, YYDKDF (reference sequence). Germline trimming cut 0 bases from V and 2 bases from J; bases unmatched to any gene: 4. The CDR3 is 15 residues long. The DNA of the CDR3 is TGTGCCACCAGCAGAGACCGACAGGGCGCCTACGAGCAGTACTTC. It translates to CATSRDRQGAYEQYF.

CDR3: CASSFRGYNEQFF. CDR3 nucleotides: TGTGCCAGCAGTTTTCGGGGCTACAATGAGCAGTTCTTC. V usage is TRBV27 and J usage is TRBJ2-1; D is possibly TRBD2 (5 bases). The V and J ends lost 3 bases and 3 bases respectively, with 6 bases between them. Germline assignment: CDR1 MNHEY and CDR2 SMNVEV (reference sequence). CDR3 length: 13 residues.

Here the CDR3 reads CASSLSGQGLNEQFF. The CDR3 coding sequence is TGCGCCAGCAGCTTGTCTGGACAGGGGCTTAATGAGCAGTTCTTC. This rearrangement joins TRBV5-1 to TRBJ2-1; 9 nucleotides agree with TRBD1. Trimming took 1 base from V and 7 from J; bases not matched to a gene: 6. CDR1 is SGHRS, CDR2 YFSETQ, per germline. The CDR3 contains 15 residues. Complete variable domain (other parts from reference TRBV5-1 and TRBJ2-1): KAGVTQTPRYLIKTRGQQVTLSCSPISGHRSVSWYQQTPGQGLQFLFEYFSETQRNKGNFPGRFSGRQFSNSRSEMNVSTLELGDSALYLCASSLSGQGLNEQFFGPGTRLTVL.

The chain employs TRBV19 and TRBJ2-2, with D tentatively TRBD1 (6 bases). This CDR3 is 15 amino acids long. CDR1 LNHDA and CDR2 SQIVND come from the germline V gene (reference sequence). V was pared by 8 bases and J by 3 bases, with 16 bases between. CDR3 in DNA: TGTGCCAGTGGAAAGACAGGAGATTACACCGGGGAGCTGTTTTTT. Translated: CASGKTGDYTGELFF.

The chain uses TRBV5-1 and TRBJ2-7; D is possibly TRBD2 (5 bases). The CDR3 runs to 15 residues. Germline V lookup: CDR1 SGHRS, CDR2 YFSETQ. V was cut by 0 bases and J by 5 bases, with 15 bases left in between. CDR3 bases: TGCGCCAGCAGCTTGGTTCGAGGGAGTCTGGACGAGCAGTACTTC. Its protein is CASSLVRGSLDEQYF. The whole variable domain, remainder taken from reference TRBV5-1 and TRBJ2-7, is KAGVTQTPRYLIKTRGQQVTLSCSPISGHRSVSWYQQTPGQGLQFLFEYFSETQRNKGNFPGRFSGRQFSNSRSEMNVSTLELGDSALYLCASSLVRGSLDEQYFGPGTRLTVT.

The V gene is TRBV5-1, the J gene TRBJ1-5; D perhaps matches TRBD1 (5 bases). The germline V gene has CDR1 SGHRS and CDR2 YFSETQ. V lost 4 bases, J lost 1 base, and 12 bases lay in between. This CDR3 spans 15 amino acids. As DNA, the CDR3 is TGCGCCAGCAGCGGGGACCCAGGCAGCAATCAGCCCCAGCATTTT. This gives the protein CASSGDPGSNQPQHF. Based on the CDR3 plus reference TRBV5-1 and TRBJ1-5, the full variable domain is KAGVTQTPRYLIKTRGQQVTLSCSPISGHRSVSWYQQTPGQGLQFLFEYFSETQRNKGNFPGRFSGRQFSNSRSEMNVSTLELGDSALYLCASSGDPGSNQPQHFGDGTRLSIL.